The TCR beta chain under discussion was sequenced for a study of T cells in Graves' hyperthyroidism and ophthalmopathy. Regarding the study as a whole: Expanded thyroid clonotypes (above 0.001) were mostly also found in blood.

Researchers amplified the TCR beta CDR3 regions from RNA transcripts. A set of HTBI primers served as the primers for a first-round RT-PCR of the TCR CDR3. From the multiplex PCR reads, TCRdb called clonotypes with MiXCR, one entry per CDR3 protein. The sample contains 200,000 to 250,000 distinct CDR3 sequences, around 24% of which appear only once. PBMCs were obtained from approximately 10 ml fresh peripheral blood. This clonotype was recorded many times. The target antigen is unknown. Trimming cost V 5 bases and J 4 bases; bases outside gene matches: 3. This CDR3 contains 13 residues. Germline CDR1 reads SGHTA; CDR2 reads FQGNSA.

The gene calls are TRBV7-2 and TRBJ2-5, with 8 nucleotides matching TRBD1. Sequencing input: blood. The receptor was isolated from a woman aged 40 to 50 with Graves' ophthalmopathy. This CDR3 is CASSITGGETQYF. As DNA, the CDR3 is TGTGCCAGCAGCATAACAGGGGGAGAGACCCAGTACTTC. Using reference TRBV7-2 and TRBJ2-5 for the parts outside the CDR3, the full variable domain is GAGVSQSPSNKVTEKGKDVELRCDPISGHTALYWYRQSLGQGLEFLIYFQGNSAPDKSGLPSDRFSAERTGGSVSTLTIQRTQQEDSAVYLCASSITGGETQYFGPGTRLLVL.